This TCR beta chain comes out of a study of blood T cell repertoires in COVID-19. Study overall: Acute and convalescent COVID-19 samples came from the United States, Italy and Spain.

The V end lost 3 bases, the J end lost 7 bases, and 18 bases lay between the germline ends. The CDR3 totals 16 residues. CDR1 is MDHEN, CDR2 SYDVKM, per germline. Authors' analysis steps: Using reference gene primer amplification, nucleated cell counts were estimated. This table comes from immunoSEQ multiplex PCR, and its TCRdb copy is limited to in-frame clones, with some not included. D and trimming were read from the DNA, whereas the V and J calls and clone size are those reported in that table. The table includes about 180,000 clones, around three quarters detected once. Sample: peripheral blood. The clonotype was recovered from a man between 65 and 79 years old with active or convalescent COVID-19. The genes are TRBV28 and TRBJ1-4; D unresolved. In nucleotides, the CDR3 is TGTGCCAGCAGTTTGAATGGGGTGGGCGCGGGTGAAAAACTGTTTTTT. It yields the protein CASSLNGVGAGEKLFF.